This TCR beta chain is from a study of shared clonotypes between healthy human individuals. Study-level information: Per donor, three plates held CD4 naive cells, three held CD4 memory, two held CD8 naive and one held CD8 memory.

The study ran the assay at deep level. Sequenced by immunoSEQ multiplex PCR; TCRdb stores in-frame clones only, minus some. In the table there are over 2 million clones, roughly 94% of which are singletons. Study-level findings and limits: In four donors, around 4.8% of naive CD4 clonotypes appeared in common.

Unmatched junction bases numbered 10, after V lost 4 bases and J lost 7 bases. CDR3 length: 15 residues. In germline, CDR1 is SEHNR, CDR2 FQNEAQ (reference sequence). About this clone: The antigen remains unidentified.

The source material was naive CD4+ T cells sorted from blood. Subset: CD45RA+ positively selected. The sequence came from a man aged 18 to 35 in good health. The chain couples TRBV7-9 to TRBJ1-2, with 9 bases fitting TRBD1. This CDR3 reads CASSSRDRDRGGYTF. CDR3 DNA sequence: TGTGCCAGCAGCTCCCGGGACAGGGATCGAGGTGGCTACACCTTC.